This T cell receptor beta chain was identified in a study of T cell responses to AZD1222 COVID-19 vaccine. Overall study context: Both about-4-week and about-12-week second-dose recipients were combined.

CDR3 length: 14 amino acids. V was trimmed by 8 bases and J by 3 bases, leaving 16 bases between them. Germline values: CDR1 MNHEY, CDR2 SVGAGI. Data came from immunoSEQ multiplex PCR; TCRdb stores just in-frame clones and leaves some out. Here the sample spans around 70,000 clones, 60% to 85% being singletons. Study-wide results and limits: Seropositive at baseline were only a handful of AZD1222 recipients. No repertoire was sampled before or during the peak T cell response, only after it. Increases in Spike-specific TCR breadth and depth were seen after two AZD1222 doses.

This clone occurred once. Its target is not known. The chain couples TRBV6-5 to TRBJ1-1, with D maybe TRBD1 (6 bases). This receptor was taken from an adult in good health. The sample was peripheral blood, taken on day 0 of AZD1222 vaccination. CDR3 nucleotide sequence: TGTGCCAGCGGAACAGGGTGGGGTGACACTGAAGCTTTCTTT. Translating it yields CASGTGWGDTEAFF.